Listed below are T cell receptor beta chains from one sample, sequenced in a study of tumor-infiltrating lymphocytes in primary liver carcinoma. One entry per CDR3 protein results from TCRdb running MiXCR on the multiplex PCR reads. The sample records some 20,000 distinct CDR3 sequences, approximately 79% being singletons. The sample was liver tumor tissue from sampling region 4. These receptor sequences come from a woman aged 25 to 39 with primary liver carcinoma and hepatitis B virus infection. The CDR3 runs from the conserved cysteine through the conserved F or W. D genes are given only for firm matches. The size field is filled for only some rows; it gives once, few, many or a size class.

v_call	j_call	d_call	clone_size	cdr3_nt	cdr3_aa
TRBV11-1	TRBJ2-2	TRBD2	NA	TGTGCCAGCAGCAGGGTTATGGCGGGAGTGTCCTGGGAGTTGTATTTT	CASSRVMAGVSWELYF
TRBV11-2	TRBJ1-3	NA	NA	TGTGCCAGCAGTTTATACAGGGAGACTGGAGGCACCATATATTTT	CASSLYRETGGTIYF
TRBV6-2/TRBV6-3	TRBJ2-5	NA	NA	TGTGCCAGCAGTTACGGCGGCCTTGAAGAGACCCAATACTTC	CASSYGGLEETQYF
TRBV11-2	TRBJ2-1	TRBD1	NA	TGTACTAGCAGCTATATAGGACAGGGCGGAAATGAGCAGTTCTTC	CTSSYIGQGGNEQFF
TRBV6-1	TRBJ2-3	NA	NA	TGTGCCAGCAGTGTTGTGTGGCTTACAGGTACGCAGTATTTT	CASSVVWLTGTQYF
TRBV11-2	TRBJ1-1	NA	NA	TGTGGCAGCAGCTCAGATCGTGGGGCCACCTGGGCTTTCTTT	CGSSSDRGATWAFF
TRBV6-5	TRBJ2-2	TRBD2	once	TGTGCCAGCAGGAGGACTAGCGCCCCAGGCACCGGGGAGCTGTTTTTT	CASRRTSAPGTGELFF
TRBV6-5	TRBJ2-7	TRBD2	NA	TGTGCCTGCAGGCCGGAGGGACTAGCCTACGAGCAGTGCTTC	CACRPEGLAYEQCF
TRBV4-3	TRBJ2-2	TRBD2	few	TGTGCCAGCAGCGTACTAGCGGGAGGGCCCCGTTCGAGCACAGGGGAGCTGTTTTTT	CASSVLAGGPRSSTGELFF
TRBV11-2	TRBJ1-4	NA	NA	TGTGCCAGCGGCCCCTGGGGGGGGGGAAAACTGTTTTTT	CASGPWGGGKLFF
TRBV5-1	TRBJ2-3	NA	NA	TGCGCCAGCAGCCAAGGGACATGGATCAATTCAGATACGCAGTATTTT	CASSQGTWINSDTQYF
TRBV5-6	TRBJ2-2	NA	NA	TGTGTCAGCTTGGCACCCAGAGTCACCGGGGAGCTGTTTTTT	CVSLAPRVTGELFF
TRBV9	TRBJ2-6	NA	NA	TGTGCCAGCAGCGTCTCGGATGGGGCCAACGTCCTGACTTTC	CASSVSDGANVLTF
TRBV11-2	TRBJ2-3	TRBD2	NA	TGTGCCAGCAGCTTCGGACTAGGACGCACAGATGCGCAGTATTTT	CASSFGLGRTDAQYF
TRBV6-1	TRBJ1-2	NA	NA	TGTGCCAGCAGTGAACGGCTCCTAGTCCTTGGATCTAACTATGGCTACACCTTC	CASSERLLVLGSNYGYTF
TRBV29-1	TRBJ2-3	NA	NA	TGCAGTCCCCGTTCAGAAAGCGTTGCAGATACGCACTATTTT	CSPRSESVADTHYF
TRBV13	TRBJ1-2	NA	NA	TGTGCCAGCAGCTTACGGGGTGTAGCTACCTTC	CASSLRGVATF
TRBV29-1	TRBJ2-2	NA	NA	TGCAAGGTTGGGAGACGAGACGCCGGGAAGCTGTTTTTT	CKVGRRDAGKLFF
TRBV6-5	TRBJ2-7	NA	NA	TGTTCCAGTAGTTACAAGGACAGCAACTCCTACGAGCAGTACTTC	CSSSYKDSNSYEQYF
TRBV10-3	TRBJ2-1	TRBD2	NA	TGTGCCATCAGTAAGTCGGCAGCGGGAGCCTACAATGAACACTTCTTC	CAISKSAAGAYNEHFF
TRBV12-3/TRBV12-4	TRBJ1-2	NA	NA	TGTGCCAGCAGTTTAGGTCCCTCCCGCGACTATGGTTACACCTTC	CASSLGPSRDYGYTF
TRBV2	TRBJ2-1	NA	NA	TGTGCCTGCAGTGAGTCTACTAGAAGTAATGAGCAGCTCTTC	CACSESTRSNEQLF
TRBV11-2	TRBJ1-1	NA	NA	TGTGCCAGCAGCTTAGCGGGGGACACTGAAGCTTTCTTT	CASSLAGDTEAFF
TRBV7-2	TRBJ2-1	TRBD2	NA	TGTGCCAGCAGCTTAACTAGCGGGAGAATGAATGAGCAGTTCTTC	CASSLTSGRMNEQFF
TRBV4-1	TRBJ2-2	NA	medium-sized	TGCGCCAGCAGCCAAGATCCAGGGGCGACCGGGGAGCTGTTTTTT	CASSQDPGATGELFF
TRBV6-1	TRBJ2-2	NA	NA	TGTGCCAGCAGTGAAACCCTTCCCGGGGTCGCCGCGAAGACCTGGGAGCTGTTTTTT	CASSETLPGVAAKTWELFF
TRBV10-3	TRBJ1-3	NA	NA	TGTGCCATCAGTGAGTCAGTTTCTAGAAACACCATATGTTTC	CAISESVSRNTICF